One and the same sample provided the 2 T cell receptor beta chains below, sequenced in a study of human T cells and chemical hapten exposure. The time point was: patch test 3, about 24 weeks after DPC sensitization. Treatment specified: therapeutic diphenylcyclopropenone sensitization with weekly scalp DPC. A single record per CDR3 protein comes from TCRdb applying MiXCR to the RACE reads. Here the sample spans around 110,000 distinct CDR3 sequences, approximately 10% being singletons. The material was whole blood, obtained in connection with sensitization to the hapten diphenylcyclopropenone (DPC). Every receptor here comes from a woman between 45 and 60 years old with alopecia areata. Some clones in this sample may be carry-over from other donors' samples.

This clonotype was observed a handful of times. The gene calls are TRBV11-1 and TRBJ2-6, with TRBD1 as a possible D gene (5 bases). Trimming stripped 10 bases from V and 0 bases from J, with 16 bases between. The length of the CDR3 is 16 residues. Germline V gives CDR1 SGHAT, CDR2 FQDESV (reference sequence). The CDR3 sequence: CATPRRTPSGANVLTF. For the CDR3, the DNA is TGTGCCACCCCCAGGCGGACACCCTCTGGGGCCAACGTCCTGACTTTC.

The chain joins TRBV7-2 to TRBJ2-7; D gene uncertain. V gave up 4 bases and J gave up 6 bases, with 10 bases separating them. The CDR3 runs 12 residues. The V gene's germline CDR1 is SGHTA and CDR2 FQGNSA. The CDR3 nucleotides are TGTGCCAGCAGCTCGGGTATGGGCGAGCAGTACTTC. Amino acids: CASSSGMGEQYF.